This TCR beta chain was captured by sequencing in a study of blood T cell repertoires in COVID-19. Background on the study: Nucleic acid was either cDNA or gDNA, and it came from T cells, B-cell-depleted T cells, or PBMCs.

Per the study methods: Nucleated cell number was recorded as an estimate derived from reference gene primer amplification. Using immunoSEQ multiplex PCR, the repertoire was profiled, and TCRdb retains in-frame clones only, with some absent. Clone size and the V and J calls come from that table; the DNA yielded D and trimming. The sample yields roughly 83,000 clones, roughly 83% seen once. Germline CDR1 reads SEHNR; CDR2 reads FQNEAQ (reference sequence). V was cut by 5 bases and J by 5 bases, with 13 bases left in between. CDR3 length: 13 amino acids. The TCR sequence derives from a man aged 50 to 59 with active COVID-19. Sequences were obtained from peripheral blood. The gene calls are TRBV7-9 and TRBJ2-7, with D maybe TRBD2 (6 bases). The CDR3 DNA reads as TGTGCCAGCAGCCCCCCGGGGGATCACGAGCAGTACTTC. This gives the protein CASSPPGDHEQYF.